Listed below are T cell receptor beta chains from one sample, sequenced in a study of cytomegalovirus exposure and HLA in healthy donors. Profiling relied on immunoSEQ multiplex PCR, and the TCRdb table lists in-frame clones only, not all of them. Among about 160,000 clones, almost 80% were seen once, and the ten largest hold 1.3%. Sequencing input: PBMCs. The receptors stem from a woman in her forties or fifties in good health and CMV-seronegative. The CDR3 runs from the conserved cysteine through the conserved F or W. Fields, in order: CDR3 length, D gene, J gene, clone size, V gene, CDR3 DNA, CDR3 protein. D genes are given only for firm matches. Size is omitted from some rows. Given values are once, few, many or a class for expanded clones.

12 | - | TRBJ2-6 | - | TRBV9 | TGTGCCAGCGACGACAGGTCCAACGTCCTGACTTTC | CASDDRSNVLTF
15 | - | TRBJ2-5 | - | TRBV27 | TGTGCCAGCAGTCCCCTCCGGGGGTACCAAGAGACCCAGTACTTC | CASSPLRGYQETQYF
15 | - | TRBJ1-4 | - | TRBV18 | TGTGCCAGCTCACCATCCAGGGGCGCGAATGAAAAACTGTTTTTT | CASSPSRGANEKLFF
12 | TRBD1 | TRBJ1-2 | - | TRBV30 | TGTGCCTGGAGTGACCGGGACAGAGGTTACACCTTC | CAWSDRDRGYTF
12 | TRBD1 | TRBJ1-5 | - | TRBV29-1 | TGCAGCGTGGGGACAGGGTTTCAGCCCCAGCATTTT | CSVGTGFQPQHF
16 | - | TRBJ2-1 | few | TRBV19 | TGTGCCAGTACTCCTTTGACAGGTCCGAACTACAATGAGCAGTTCTTC | CASTPLTGPNYNEQFF
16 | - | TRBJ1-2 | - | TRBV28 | TGTGCCAGCAGTTTATATCGGCAGGCAGGGATCTATGGCTACACCTTC | CASSLYRQAGIYGYTF
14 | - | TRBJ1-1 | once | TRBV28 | TGTGCCAGCAGACGGGACTCCATGAACACTGAAGCTTTCTTT | CASRRDSMNTEAFF
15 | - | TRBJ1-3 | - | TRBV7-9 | TGTGCCAGCAGCTACGGGACACTCAGTGGAAACACCATATATTTT | CASSYGTLSGNTIYF
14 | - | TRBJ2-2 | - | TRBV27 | TGTGCCAGCAGTGGGACTCGGTGGTCAGGGGAGCTGTTTTTT | CASSGTRWSGELFF
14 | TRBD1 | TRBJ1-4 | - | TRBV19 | TGTGCCAGTAGTATGGGACAGTATAATGAAAAACTGTTTTTT | CASSMGQYNEKLFF
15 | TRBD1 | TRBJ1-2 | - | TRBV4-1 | TGCGCCAGCAGCCAAACAGGGGGCCTCAACTATGGCTACACCTTC | CASSQTGGLNYGYTF
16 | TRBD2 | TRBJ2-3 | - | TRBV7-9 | TGTGCCAGCAGCTTAGCACCCAGCGGGACCACAGATACGCAGTATTTT | CASSLAPSGTTDTQYF
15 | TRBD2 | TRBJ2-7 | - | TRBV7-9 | TGTGCCAGCAGCTTAAAACTAGCGGGAGTGCAAGAGCAGTACTTC | CASSLKLAGVQEQYF
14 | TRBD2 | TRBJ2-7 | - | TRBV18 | TGTGCCAGCTCACCGGGGGGGAGCTCCTACGAGCAGTACTTC | CASSPGGSSYEQYF
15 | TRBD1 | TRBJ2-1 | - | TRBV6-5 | TGTGCCAGCAGAGGGGACAGGGTGGGGATCCATGAGCAGTTCTTC | CASRGDRVGIHEQFF
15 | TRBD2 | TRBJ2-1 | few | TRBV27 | TGTGCCAGCAGTAGCGGGACTAGCGGGTACAATGAGCAGTTCTTC | CASSSGTSGYNEQFF
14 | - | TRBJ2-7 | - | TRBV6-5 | TGTGCCAGCAGCCCGCTGGGGCCGAGCTACGAGCAGTACTTC | CASSPLGPSYEQYF
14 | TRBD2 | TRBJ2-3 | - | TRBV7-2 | TGTGCCAGCAGCGATAGCGGGATAAGGGATACGCAGTATTTT | CASSDSGIRDTQYF
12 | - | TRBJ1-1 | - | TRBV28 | TGTGCCAGCAGTTTGGTGGGGGGGGAAGCTTTCTTT | CASSLVGGEAFF
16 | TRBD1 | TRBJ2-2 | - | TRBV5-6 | TGTGCCAGCAGCTTCGGGACAGGGGCGGGCACCGGGGAGCTGTTTTTT | CASSFGTGAGTGELFF
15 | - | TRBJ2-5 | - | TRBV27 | TGTGCCAGCAGTTTATCACCGGTGGCAGGGTCGGCCCAGTACTTC | CASSLSPVAGSAQYF
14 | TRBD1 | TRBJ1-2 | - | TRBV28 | TGTGCCAGCAGTTCCCCCGACAGGGCCTATGGCTACACCTTC | CASSSPDRAYGYTF
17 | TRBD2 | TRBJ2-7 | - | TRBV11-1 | TGTGCCAGCAGCTTACTAGGAGCGGGAGTAATATCAGGCGAGCAGTACTTC | CASSLLGAGVISGEQYF
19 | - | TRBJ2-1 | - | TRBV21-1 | TGTGCCAGCAGCGAAGGACTAGCGGGGGGGCCGGCATCCTACAATGAGCAGTTCTTC | CASSEGLAGGPASYNEQFF
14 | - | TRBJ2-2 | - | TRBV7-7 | TGTGCTAGCAGCTTAGGTCCGGGGGTCGGGGAGCTGTTTTTT | CASSLGPGVGELFF
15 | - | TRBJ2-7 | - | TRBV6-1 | TGTGCCAGCCTTTTAGCAGGGGGGAGCTCCTACGAGCAGTACTTC | CASLLAGGSSYEQYF
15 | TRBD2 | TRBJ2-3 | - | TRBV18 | TGTGCCAGCTCACCAGTAGCGGGCCACACAGATACGCAGTATTTT | CASSPVAGHTDTQYF
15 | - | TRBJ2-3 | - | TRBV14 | TGTGCCAGCAGCCAAGACAGGGGTAACGCAGATACGCAGTATTTT | CASSQDRGNADTQYF
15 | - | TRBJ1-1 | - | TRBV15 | TGTGCCACCAGCAGAGATGGGCAGGCCTACACTGAAGCTTTCTTT | CATSRDGQAYTEAFF
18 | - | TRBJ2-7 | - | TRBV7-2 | TGTGCCAGCAGCCCCGGACAGAGATATCGATGGGGCCTCTACGAGCAGTACTTC | CASSPGQRYRWGLYEQYF
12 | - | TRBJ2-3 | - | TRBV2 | TGTGCCAGCAAGCGGAACACAGATACGCAGTATTTT | CASKRNTDTQYF
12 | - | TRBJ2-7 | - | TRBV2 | TGTGCCAGCGGGGAACAGGGCTACGAGCAGTACTTC | CASGEQGYEQYF
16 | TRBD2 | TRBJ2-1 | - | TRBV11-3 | TGTGCCAGCAGTTTAAGCGGGAGGTTAGGGAACAATGAGCAGTTCTTC | CASSLSGRLGNNEQFF
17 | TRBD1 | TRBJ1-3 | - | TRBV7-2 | TGTGCCAGCAGCTTAGGATCGGGGGACAGGGTAGTTGACACCATATATTTT | CASSLGSGDRVVDTIYF
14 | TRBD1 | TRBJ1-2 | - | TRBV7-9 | TGTGCCAGCAGCTCGGGACAGCAAATCTATGGCTACACCTTC | CASSSGQQIYGYTF
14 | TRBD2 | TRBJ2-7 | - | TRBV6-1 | TGTGCCAGCAGTGGTCGGGGGGGGCGCTACGAGCAGTACTTC | CASSGRGGRYEQYF
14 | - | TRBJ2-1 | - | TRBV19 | TGTGCCAGTAAAAGGGAGTCTCCCTACAATGAGCAGTTCTTC | CASKRESPYNEQFF
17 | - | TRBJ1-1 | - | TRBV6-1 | TGTGCCAGCAGTGAATGGGCAGGGGAGGGGATTTACACTGAAGCTTTCTTT | CASSEWAGEGIYTEAFF
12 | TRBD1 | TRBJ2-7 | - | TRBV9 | TGTGCCAGCAGCGGGACAGGGAGGGAGCAGTACTTC | CASSGTGREQYF
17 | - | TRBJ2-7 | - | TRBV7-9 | TGTGCCAGCAGCTCCTTTATAGGGCGGGGCTTAACCTACGAGCAGTACTTC | CASSSFIGRGLTYEQYF
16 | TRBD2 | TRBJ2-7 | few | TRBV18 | TGTGCCAGCTCACCGGAAACTAGCGGGAATTCCTACGAGCAGTACTTC | CASSPETSGNSYEQYF
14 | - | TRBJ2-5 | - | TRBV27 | TGTGCCAGCAGCACTACTAGCCTGCGGGAGACCCAGTACTTC | CASSTTSLRETQYF
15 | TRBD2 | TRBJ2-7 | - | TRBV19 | TGTGCCAGTAGTGCACTAGCGGGGGTCTCCTACGAGCAGTACTTC | CASSALAGVSYEQYF
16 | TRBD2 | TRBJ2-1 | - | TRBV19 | TGTGCCAGTAGTAGAGGGACTAGCGGGGGGGCCGATGAGCAGTTCTTC | CASSRGTSGGADEQFF
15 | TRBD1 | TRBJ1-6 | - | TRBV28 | TGTGCCAGCAGTTTGGGACAGACCGACAATTCACCCCTCCACTTT | CASSLGQTDNSPLHF
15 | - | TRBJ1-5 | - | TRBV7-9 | TGCGCCAGCAGCTTAGCGCCCTATAGCAATCAGCCCCAGCATTTT | CASSLAPYSNQPQHF
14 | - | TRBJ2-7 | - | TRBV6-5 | TGTGCCAGCAGCGACAGGTGGTCCTCCTACGAGCAGTACTTC | CASSDRWSSYEQYF
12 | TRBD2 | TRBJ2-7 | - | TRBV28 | TGTGCCAGCAGCCTAGCGGACTACGAGCAGTACTTC | CASSLADYEQYF
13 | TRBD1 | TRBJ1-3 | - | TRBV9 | TGTGCCAGCAGCGTGGAGAGGGGGCACACCATATATTTT | CASSVERGHTIYF
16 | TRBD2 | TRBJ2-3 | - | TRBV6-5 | TGTGCCAGCAGTTACTCACCCAGCGGGAGATCAGATACGCAGTATTTT | CASSYSPSGRSDTQYF
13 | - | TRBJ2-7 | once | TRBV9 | TGTGCCAGCAGCGCCTCAGGGGTGGGCGAGCAGTACTTC | CASSASGVGEQYF
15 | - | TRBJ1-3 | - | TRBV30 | TGTGCCTGGGTACGGGACTCTTCCTCTGGAAACGCCATATATTTT | CAWVRDSSSGNAIYF
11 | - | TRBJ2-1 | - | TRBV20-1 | TGCAGTGCTAGCTTCTACAATGAGCAGTTCTTC | CSASFYNEQFF
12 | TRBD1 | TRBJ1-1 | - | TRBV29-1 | TGCAGCGCCAATTCAGGGGGCACTGAAGCTTTCTTT | CSANSGGTEAFF
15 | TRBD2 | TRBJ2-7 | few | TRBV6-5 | TGTGCCAGCAGTTACTCGCGGGACTACTCCTACGAGCAGTACTTC | CASSYSRDYSYEQYF
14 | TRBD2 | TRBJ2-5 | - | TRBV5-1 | TGCGCCAGCAGCTCAAGCGGGGTAGGGGAGACCCAGTACTTC | CASSSSGVGETQYF
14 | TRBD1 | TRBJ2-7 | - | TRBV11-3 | TGTGCCAGCAGCTTAGTAGGGGGCACCTACGAGCAGTACTTC | CASSLVGGTYEQYF
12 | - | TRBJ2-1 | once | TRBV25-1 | TGTGCCAGCAGTGATAATAATCCTGAGCAGTTCTTC | CASSDNNPEQFF
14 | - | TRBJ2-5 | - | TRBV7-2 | TGTGCCAGCAGATCCCAGCGAGACCAAGAGACCCAGTACTTC | CASRSQRDQETQYF